These 3 T cell receptor beta chains came from one sample sequenced in a study of CD8 T cells in ankylosing spondylitis. Overall study results and limits: Ankylosing spondylitis blood appeared to carry a characteristic TCR beta motif of roughly 8 highly homologous variants.

TCRdb reprocessed the 5' RACE reads with MiXCR, giving one entry per CDR3 protein. The data show over 700,000 distinct CDR3 sequences, with 19% seen just once and about 19% held by the top ten. The antigens these receptors bind are not known. Material: blood, either unsorted or a sorted T cell fraction (not recorded which). These receptors were obtained from a male donor with ankylosing spondylitis.

This clonotype was counted at least ten times. The V call is TRBV5-1, the J call TRBJ2-1, with D uncertain. The V and J ends lost 0 bases and 1 base respectively, with 8 bases between them. Germline assignment: CDR1 SGHRS and CDR2 YFSETQ. CDR3 length: 15 residues. Here the CDR3 DNA reads TGCGCCAGCAGCTTGGTCTCGCGGTCCTACAATGAGCAGTTCTTC. It yields the protein CASSLVSRSYNEQFF.

This clonotype appeared a few times. The V and J genes are TRBV29-1 and TRBJ2-2; D may be TRBD2 (6 bases). V lost 5 bases and J lost 4, with 11 bases in between. Germline V gene data show CDR1 as SQVTM and CDR2 as ANQGSEA. This CDR3 region has 13 residues. CDR3 region: CSVSGGSTGELFF. The CDR3, as DNA: TGCAGCGTTTCTGGGGGGAGCACCGGGGAGCTGTTTTTT.

In this sample, this clonotype turned up a few times. This chain joins TRBV5-6 and TRBJ2-6; D ambiguous. Trimming stripped 3 bases from V and 1 base from J, with 8 bases between. The CDR3 sequence is 15 residues long. Germline loops: CDR1 SGHDT, CDR2 YYEEEE. The CDR3 DNA follows: TGTGCCAGCAGCTGGGGTGCTTCTGGGGCCAACGTCCTGACTTTC. Residues: CASSWGASGANVLTF.